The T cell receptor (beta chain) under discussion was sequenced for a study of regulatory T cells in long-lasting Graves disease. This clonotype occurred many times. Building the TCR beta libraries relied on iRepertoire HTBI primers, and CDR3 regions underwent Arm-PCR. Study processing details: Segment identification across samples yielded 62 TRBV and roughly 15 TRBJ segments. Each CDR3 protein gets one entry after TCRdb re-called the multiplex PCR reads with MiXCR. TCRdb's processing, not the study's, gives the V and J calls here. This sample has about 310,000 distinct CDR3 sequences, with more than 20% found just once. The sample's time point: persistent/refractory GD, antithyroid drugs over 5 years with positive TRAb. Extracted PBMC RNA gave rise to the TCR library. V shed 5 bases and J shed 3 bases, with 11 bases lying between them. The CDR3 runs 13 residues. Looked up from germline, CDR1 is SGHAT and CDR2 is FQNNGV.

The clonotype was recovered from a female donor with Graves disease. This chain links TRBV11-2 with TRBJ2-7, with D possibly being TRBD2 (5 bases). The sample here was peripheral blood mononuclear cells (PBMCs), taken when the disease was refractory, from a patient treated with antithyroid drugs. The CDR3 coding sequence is TGTGCCAGCAGCCACCGGGATATCTACGAGCAGTACTTC. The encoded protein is CASSHRDIYEQYF.